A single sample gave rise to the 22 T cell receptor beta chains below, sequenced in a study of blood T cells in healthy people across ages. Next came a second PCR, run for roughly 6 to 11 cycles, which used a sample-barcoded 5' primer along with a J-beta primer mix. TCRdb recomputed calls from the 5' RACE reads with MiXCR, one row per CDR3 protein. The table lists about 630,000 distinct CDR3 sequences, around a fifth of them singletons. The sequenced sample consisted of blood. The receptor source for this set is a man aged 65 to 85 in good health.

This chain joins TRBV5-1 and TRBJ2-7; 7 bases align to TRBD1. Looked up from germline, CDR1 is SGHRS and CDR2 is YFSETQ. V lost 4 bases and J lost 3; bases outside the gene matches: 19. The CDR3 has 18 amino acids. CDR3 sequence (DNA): TGCGCCAGCAGCCTCCAATTTAGTGTCGGGACAGTGAACTACGAGCAGTACTTC. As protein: CASSLQFSVGTVNYEQYF.

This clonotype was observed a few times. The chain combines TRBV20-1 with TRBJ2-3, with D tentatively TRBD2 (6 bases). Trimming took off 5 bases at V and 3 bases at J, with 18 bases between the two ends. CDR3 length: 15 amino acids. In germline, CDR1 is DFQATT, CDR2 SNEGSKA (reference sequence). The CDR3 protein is CSAPGSGGVTDTQYF. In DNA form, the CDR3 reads TGCAGTGCTCCGGGGTCCGGGGGAGTGACAGATACGCAGTATTTT.

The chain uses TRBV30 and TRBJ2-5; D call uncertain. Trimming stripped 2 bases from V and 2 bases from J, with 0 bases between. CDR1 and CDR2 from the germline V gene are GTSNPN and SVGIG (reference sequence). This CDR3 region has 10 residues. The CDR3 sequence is CAWSQETQYF. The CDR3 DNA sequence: TGTGCCTGGAGTCAAGAGACCCAGTACTTC.

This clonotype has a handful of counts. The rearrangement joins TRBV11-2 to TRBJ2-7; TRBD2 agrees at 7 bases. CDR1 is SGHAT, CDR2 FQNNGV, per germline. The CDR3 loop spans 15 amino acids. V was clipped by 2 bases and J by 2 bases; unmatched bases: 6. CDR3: CASSLMWEGTYEQYF. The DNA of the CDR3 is TGTGCCAGCAGCTTAATGTGGGAGGGGACCTACGAGCAGTACTTC.

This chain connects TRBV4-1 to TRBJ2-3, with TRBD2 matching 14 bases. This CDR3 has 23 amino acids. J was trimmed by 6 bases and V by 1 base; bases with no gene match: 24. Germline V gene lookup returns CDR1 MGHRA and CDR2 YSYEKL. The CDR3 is CASSQALSPGPSGLAGVQDTQYF. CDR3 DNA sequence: TGCGCCAGCAGCCAAGCTCTGAGCCCGGGACCCTCGGGACTAGCGGGAGTTCAGGATACGCAGTATTTT.

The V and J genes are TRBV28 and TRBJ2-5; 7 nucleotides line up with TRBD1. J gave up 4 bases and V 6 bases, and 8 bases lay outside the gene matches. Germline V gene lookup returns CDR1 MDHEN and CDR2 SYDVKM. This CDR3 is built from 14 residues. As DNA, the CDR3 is TGTGCCAGCAGCTCAGAGGGGGCGGGAGAGACCCAGTACTTC. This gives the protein CASSSEGAGETQYF.

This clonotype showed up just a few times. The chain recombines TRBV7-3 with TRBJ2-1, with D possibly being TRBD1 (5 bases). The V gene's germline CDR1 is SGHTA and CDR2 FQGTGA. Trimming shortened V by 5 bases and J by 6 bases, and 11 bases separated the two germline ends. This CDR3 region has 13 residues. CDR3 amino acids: CASSEGHGNEQFF. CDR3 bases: TGTGCCAGCAGCGAAGGACACGGCAATGAGCAGTTCTTC.

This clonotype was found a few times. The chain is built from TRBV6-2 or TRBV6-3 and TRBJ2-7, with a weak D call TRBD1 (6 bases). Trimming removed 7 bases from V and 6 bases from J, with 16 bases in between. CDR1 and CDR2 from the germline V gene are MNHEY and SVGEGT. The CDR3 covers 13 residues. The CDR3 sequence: CASTRDNSFEQYF. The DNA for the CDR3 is TGTGCCAGCACCCGGGACAATTCTTTCGAGCAGTACTTC.

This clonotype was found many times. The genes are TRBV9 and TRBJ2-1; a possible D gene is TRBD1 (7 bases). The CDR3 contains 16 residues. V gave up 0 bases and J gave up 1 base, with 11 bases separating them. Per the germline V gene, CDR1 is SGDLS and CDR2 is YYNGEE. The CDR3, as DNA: TGTGCCAGCAGCGTAGGGGGGGACAGTTCCTACAATGAGCAGTTCTTC. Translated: CASSVGGDSSYNEQFF. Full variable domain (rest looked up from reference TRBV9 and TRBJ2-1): DSGVTQTPKHLITATGQRVTLRCSPRSGDLSVYWYQQSLDQGLQFLIQYYNGEERAKGNILERFSAQQFPDLHSELNLSSLELGDSALYFCASSVGGDSSYNEQFFGPGTRLTVL.

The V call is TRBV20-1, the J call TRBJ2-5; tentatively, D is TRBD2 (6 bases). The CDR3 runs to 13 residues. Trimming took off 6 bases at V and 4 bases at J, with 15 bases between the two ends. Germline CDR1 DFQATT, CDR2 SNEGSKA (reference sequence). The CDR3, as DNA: TGCAGTGCCCCCTCCGGGAGTCGAGAGACCCAGTACTTC. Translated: CSAPSGSRETQYF.

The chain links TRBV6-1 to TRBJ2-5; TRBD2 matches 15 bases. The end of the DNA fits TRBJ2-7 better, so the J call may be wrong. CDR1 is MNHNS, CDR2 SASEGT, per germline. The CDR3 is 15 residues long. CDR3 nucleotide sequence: TGTGCCAGCAGTGGGGGACTAGCGGGAGGCTACGAGCAGTACTTC. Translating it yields CASSGGLAGGYEQYF.

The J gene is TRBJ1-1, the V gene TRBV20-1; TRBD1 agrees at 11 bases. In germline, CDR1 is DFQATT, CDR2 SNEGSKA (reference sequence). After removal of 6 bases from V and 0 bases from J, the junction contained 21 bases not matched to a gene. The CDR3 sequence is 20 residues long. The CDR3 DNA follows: TGCAGTGCAGACCCCGGTGCCGGGACAGGGGGTGGGGGTATGAACACTGAAGCTTTCTTT. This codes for CSADPGAGTGGGGMNTEAFF.

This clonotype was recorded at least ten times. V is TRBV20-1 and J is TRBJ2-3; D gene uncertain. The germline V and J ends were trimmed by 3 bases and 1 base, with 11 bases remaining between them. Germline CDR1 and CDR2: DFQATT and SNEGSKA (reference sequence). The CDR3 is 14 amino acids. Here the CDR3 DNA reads TGCAGTGCTAGTAGGCCGCAGGGCACAGATACGCAGTATTTT. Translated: CSASRPQGTDTQYF.

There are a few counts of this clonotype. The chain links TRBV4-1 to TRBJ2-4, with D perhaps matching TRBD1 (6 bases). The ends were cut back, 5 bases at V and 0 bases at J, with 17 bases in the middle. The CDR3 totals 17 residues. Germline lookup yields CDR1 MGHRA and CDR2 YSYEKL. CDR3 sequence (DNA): TGCGCCAGCAGCAATCCAACCCTGGGGGCAGCCAAAAACATTCAGTACTTC. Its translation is CASSNPTLGAAKNIQYF.

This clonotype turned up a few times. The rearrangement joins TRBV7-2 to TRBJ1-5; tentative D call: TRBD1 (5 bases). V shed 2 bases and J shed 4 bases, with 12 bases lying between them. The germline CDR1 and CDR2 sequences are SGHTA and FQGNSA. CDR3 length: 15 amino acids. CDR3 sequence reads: CASSLQRGPNQPQHF. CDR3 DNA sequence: TGTGCCAGCAGCTTACAAAGGGGTCCGAATCAGCCCCAGCATTTT.

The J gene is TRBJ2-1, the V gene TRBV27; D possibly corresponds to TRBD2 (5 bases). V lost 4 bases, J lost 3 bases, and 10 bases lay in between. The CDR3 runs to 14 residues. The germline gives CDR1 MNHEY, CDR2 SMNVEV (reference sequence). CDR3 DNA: TGTGCCAGCAGTTCATACCGGGACTACAATGAGCAGTTCTTC. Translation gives CASSSYRDYNEQFF.

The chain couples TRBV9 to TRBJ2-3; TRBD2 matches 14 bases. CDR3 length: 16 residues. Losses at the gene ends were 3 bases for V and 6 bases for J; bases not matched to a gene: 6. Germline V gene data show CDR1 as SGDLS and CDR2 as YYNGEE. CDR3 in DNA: TGTGCCAGCAGCGCTACCGGGACTAGCGGGAGCGATACGCAGTATTTT. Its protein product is CASSATGTSGSDTQYF.

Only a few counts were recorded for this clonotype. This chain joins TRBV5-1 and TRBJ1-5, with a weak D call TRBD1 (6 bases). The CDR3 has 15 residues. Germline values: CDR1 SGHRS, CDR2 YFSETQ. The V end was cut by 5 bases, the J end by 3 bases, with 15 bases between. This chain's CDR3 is CASSPAGTINQPQHF. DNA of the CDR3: TGCGCCAGCAGTCCAGCCGGGACAATCAATCAGCCCCAGCATTTT. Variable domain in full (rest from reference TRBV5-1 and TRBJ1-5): KAGVTQTPRYLIKTRGQQVTLSCSPISGHRSVSWYQQTPGQGLQFLFEYFSETQRNKGNFPGRFSGRQFSNSRSEMNVSTLELGDSALYLCASSPAGTINQPQHFGDGTRLSIL.

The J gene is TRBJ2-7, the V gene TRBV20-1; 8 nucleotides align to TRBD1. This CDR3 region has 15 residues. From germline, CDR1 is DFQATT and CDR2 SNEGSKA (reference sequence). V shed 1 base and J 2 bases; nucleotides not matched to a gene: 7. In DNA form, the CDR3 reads TGCAGTGCTAGAGTGGGGGGACAGGCAACCTACGAGCAGTACTTC. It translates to CSARVGGQATYEQYF.

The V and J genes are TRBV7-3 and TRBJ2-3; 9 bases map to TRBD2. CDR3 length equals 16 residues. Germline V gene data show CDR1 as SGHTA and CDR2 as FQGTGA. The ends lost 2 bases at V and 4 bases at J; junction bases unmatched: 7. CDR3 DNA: TGTGCCAGCAGCTTATCTGGCGGGAGGGCCCCAGATACGCAGTATTTT. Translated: CASSLSGGRAPDTQYF.

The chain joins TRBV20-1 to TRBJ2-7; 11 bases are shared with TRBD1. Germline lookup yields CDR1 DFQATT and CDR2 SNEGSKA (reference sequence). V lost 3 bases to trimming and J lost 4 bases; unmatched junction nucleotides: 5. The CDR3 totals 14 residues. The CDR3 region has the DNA TGCAGTGCTAGCCCCGGACAGGGGGCGTACGAGCAGTACTTC. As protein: CSASPGQGAYEQYF.

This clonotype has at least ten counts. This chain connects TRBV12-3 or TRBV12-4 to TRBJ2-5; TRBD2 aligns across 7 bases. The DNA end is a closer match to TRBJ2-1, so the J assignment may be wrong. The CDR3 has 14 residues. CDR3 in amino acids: CASSSGGRTLEQFF. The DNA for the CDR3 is TGTGCCAGCAGTTCAGGCGGGAGAACTCTGGAGCAGTTCTTC.